Here is one T cell receptor (beta chain) with its context. Its antigen is unknown. The ends were cut back, 0 bases at V and 2 bases at J, with 10 bases in the middle. The germline V gene has CDR1 DFQATT and CDR2 SNEGSKA (reference sequence). The CDR3 contains 14 residues. The sample is drawn from a study of T-cell reconstitution after alpha-beta-depleted transplantation in children. General study results and limits: Among T cells one year after transplant, newly produced cells accounted for most counts and diversity. It was reported that alpha-beta T cells came from several hundred expanded graft clones (about two months after transplant).

The authors prepared the TCRbeta library with unique molecular identifiers. TCRdb used MiXCR to reprocess the PCR reads, holding one entry per CDR3 protein. The repertoire holds almost 250,000 distinct CDR3 sequences, with 20% to 30% as singletons. The starting material was PBMCs, obtained before TCRalphabeta/CD19-depleted stem cell transplant. The sequence came from a girl aged 2-10 years with Fanconi anemia, due to receive a stem cell transplant. This rearrangement joins TRBV20-1 to TRBJ2-5, with D hard to call. The CDR3 coding sequence is TGCAGTGCTAGAGATCTCACGGGTCAAGAGACCCAGTACTTC. It specifies CSARDLTGQETQYF.